A selection of T cell receptor beta chains follows, all from one sample in a study of blood T cell repertoires in COVID-19. Clones were read by immunoSEQ multiplex PCR, and TCRdb kept only the in-frame ones, dropping some. The table records some 300,000 clones, about 91% of them present only once. Specimen: peripheral blood. These receptors all come from a young woman who had recovered from COVID-19. The CDR3 runs from the conserved cysteine through the conserved F or W. Each record gives: J gene, clone size, D gene, V gene, CDR3 protein, CDR3 DNA. D genes are given only for firm matches. The listing skips clone size in some rows; elsewhere it reads once, few, many or a size class.

TRBJ2-1	-	TRBD1	TRBV10-3	CAIGNRDRGKNEQFF	TGTGCCATCGGGAACCGGGACAGGGGGAAGAATGAGCAGTTCTTC
TRBJ1-1	-	TRBD1	TRBV3-1/TRBV3-2	CASSLTGGPEAFF	TGTGCCAGCAGTCTGACAGGGGGCCCTGAAGCTTTCTTT
TRBJ2-7	-	-	TRBV5-1	CASSLAWGATSEQYF	TGCGCCAGCAGCTTGGCGTGGGGCGCAACCTCCGAGCAGTACTTC
TRBJ2-3	-	TRBD2	TRBV6-5	CASGTSRADTQYF	TGTGCATCCGGGACTAGCAGGGCAGATACGCAGTATTTT
TRBJ2-7	-	-	TRBV28	CASSPDTYEQYF	TGTGCCAGCAGTCCAGACACTTACGAGCAGTACTTC
TRBJ1-3	few	-	TRBV3-1/TRBV3-2	CASSFTRGVGNTIYF	TGTGCCAGCAGCTTTACCAGGGGAGTTGGAAACACCATATATTTT
TRBJ2-7	-	TRBD2	TRBV5-4	CASSSRGGGLSSYEQYF	TGTGCCAGCAGCTCCCGGGGGGGCGGTCTGAGCTCCTACGAGCAGTACTTC
TRBJ2-5	-	-	TRBV28	CASSLLGVETQYF	TGTGCCAGCAGTTTATTGGGCGTAGAGACCCAGTACTTC
TRBJ2-5	-	-	TRBV5-4	CASSFGGRSSQETQYF	TGTGCCAGCAGCTTCGGGGGGCGGTCGTCACAAGAGACCCAGTACTTC
TRBJ1-1	-	-	TRBV7-8	CASSRQMNTEAFF	TGTGCCAGCAGCCGACAGATGAACACTGAAGCTTTCTTT
TRBJ1-5	-	-	TRBV5-6	CASSRTAYSNQPQHF	TGTGCCAGCAGCCGGACAGCTTATAGCAATCAGCCCCAGCATTTT
TRBJ1-1	-	TRBD1	TRBV7-8	CASSLTPTGDTEAFF	TGTGCCAGCAGCCTAACCCCGACAGGGGACACTGAAGCTTTCTTT
TRBJ2-1	-	-	TRBV2	CASSTGIGLPFF	TGTGCCAGCAGCACAGGGATAGGGCTCCCGTTCTTC
TRBJ1-6	-	TRBD1	TRBV3-1/TRBV3-2	CASSQGGQGGNSPLHF	TGTGCCAGCAGCCAAGGAGGACAGGGAGGTAATTCACCCCTCCACTTT
TRBJ2-3	-	-	TRBV28	CASSLDTTKADTQYF	TGTGCCAGCAGTTTGGATACAACTAAGGCAGATACGCAGTATTTT
TRBJ1-1	-	-	TRBV7-9	CASTHGGNTEAFF	TGTGCCAGCACCCACGGGGGGAACACTGAAGCTTTCTTT
TRBJ1-4	once	-	TRBV20-1	CSASAGAGVEKLFF	TGCAGTGCTAGTGCAGGGGCAGGGGTAGAAAAACTGTTTTTT
TRBJ2-3	-	-	TRBV19	CASSGLGADTQYF	TGTGCCAGTAGCGGACTGGGCGCAGATACGCAGTATTTT
TRBJ2-7	few	-	TRBV5-6	CASSLTGYEQYF	TGTGCCAGCAGCCTAACAGGGTACGAGCAGTACTTC
TRBJ1-2	-	-	TRBV28	CASSFNGYTF	TGTGCCAGCAGTTTCAATGGCTACACCTTC
TRBJ1-4	-	-	TRBV15	CATSRDIGLNEKLFF	TGTGCCACCAGCAGAGACATAGGACTTAATGAAAAACTGTTTTTT
TRBJ2-3	-	TRBD2	TRBV28	CASSPAAAGVQDTQYF	TGTGCCAGCAGCCCAGCCGCGGCGGGAGTCCAGGATACGCAGTATTTT
TRBJ2-7	-	-	TRBV10-3	CAISDGGNEQYF	TGTGCCATCAGTGATGGGGGGAACGAGCAGTACTTC
TRBJ1-2	-	-	TRBV12-3/TRBV12-4	CASRAGNYGYTF	TGTGCCAGCAGAGCCGGGAACTATGGCTACACCTTC
TRBJ1-6	-	-	TRBV23-1	CASSQSPQGQNSPLHF	TGCGCCAGCAGTCAATCCCCACAGGGCCAGAATTCACCCCTCCACTTT
TRBJ2-2	-	TRBD1	TRBV4-3	CASSQGQGALRELFF	TGCGCCAGCAGCCAAGGACAGGGCGCCCTCCGGGAGCTGTTTTTT
TRBJ1-5	-	-	TRBV18	CASSPQQGPQPQHF	TGTGCCAGCTCACCTCAACAGGGCCCTCAGCCCCAGCATTTT
TRBJ2-5	once	-	TRBV4-1	CASSQEGLTGETQYF	TGCGCCAGCAGCCAAGAGGGACTGACGGGGGAGACCCAGTACTTC
TRBJ2-7	-	TRBD1	TRBV18	CASSLDRGLLFEQYF	TGTGCCAGCTCACTTGACAGGGGGCTTCTGTTCGAGCAGTACTTC
TRBJ2-7	-	TRBD1	TRBV5-4	CASSFGDSRSYEQYF	TGTGCCAGCAGCTTCGGGGACAGTCGCTCCTACGAGCAGTACTTC
TRBJ1-1	-	-	TRBV21-1	CASSKDGEGRDRGINTEAFF	TGTGCCAGCAGCAAAGATGGAGAGGGTCGGGACAGGGGGATAAACACTGAAGCTTTCTTT
TRBJ1-2	-	-	TRBV19	CASSILGANYGYTF	TGTGCCAGTAGTATACTGGGAGCTAACTATGGCTACACCTTC
TRBJ1-6	-	TRBD1	TRBV28	CASSLEGGTVNSPLHF	TGTGCCAGCAGTTTAGAAGGTGGGACAGTTAATTCACCCCTCCACTTT
TRBJ2-7	-	-	TRBV5-1	CASSLRGSYEQYF	TGCGCCAGCAGCTTACGGGGGTCCTACGAGCAGTACTTC
TRBJ2-5	once	-	TRBV5-1	CASSLSSGLETQYF	TGCGCCAGCAGCTTGTCTTCGGGGTTAGAGACCCAGTACTTC
TRBJ2-7	-	TRBD1	TRBV7-9	CASSRDRVIEQYF	TGTGCCAGCAGCCGGGACAGGGTCATCGAGCAGTACTTC
TRBJ2-5	once	TRBD1	TRBV5-1	CASSLGSTGGGGETQYF	TGCGCCAGCAGCTTGGGATCGACAGGGGGCGGAGGGGAGACCCAGTACTTC
TRBJ2-7	-	TRBD1	TRBV2	CASTDRGAYEQYF	TGTGCCAGCACCGACAGGGGGGCCTACGAGCAGTACTTC
TRBJ2-3	-	-	TRBV5-5	CASGRDISTDTQYF	TGTGCCAGCGGCCGGGACATCTCCACAGATACGCAGTATTTT
TRBJ1-2	-	TRBD1	TRBV5-8	CASSLGLGQGNYGYTF	TGTGCCAGCAGCTTGGGGTTAGGACAGGGGAACTATGGCTACACCTTC
TRBJ1-1	few	-	TRBV3-1/TRBV3-2	CGTTGDTEAFF	TGTGGAACGACAGGCGACACTGAAGCTTTCTTT
TRBJ1-5	once	-	TRBV28	CASRQQGRGNQPQHF	TGTGCCAGCCGACAGCAGGGTCGGGGCAATCAGCCCCAGCATTTT
TRBJ2-1	-	-	TRBV4-2	CASSPGNEQFF	TGTGCCAGCTCCCCGGGGAATGAGCAGTTCTTC
TRBJ1-2	-	TRBD1	TRBV6-5	CASSYGDSYGYTF	TGTGCCAGCAGTTACGGGGACAGCTATGGCTACACCTTC
TRBJ1-2	few	TRBD1	TRBV4-1	CASSQGQGLGGYTF	TGCGCCAGCAGCCAAGGACAGGGTCTAGGTGGCTACACCTTC
TRBJ2-5	-	TRBD2	TRBV11-2	CASSLGGGAVTQYF	TGTGCCAGCAGCTTGGGCGGGGGGGCCGTGACCCAGTACTTC
TRBJ2-4	once	-	TRBV14	CASSQEGQGGRNIQYF	TGTGCCAGCAGCCAAGAAGGCCAGGGTGGACGAAACATTCAGTACTTC
TRBJ2-1	-	-	TRBV6-5	CASSSGVRYNEQFF	TGTGCCAGCAGTTCCGGGGTGCGGTACAATGAGCAGTTCTTC
TRBJ1-2	-	TRBD1	TRBV2	CASSEDRDYGYTF	TGTGCCAGCAGCGAAGACAGGGACTATGGCTACACCTTC
TRBJ2-1	-	-	TRBV11-2	CASSFTHSSPYNEQFF	TGTGCCAGCAGCTTCACCCACAGTTCCCCCTACAATGAGCAGTTCTTC
TRBJ1-1	-	TRBD1	TRBV27	CASRTTGGGTEAFF	TGTGCCAGCAGGACCACAGGGGGAGGCACTGAAGCTTTCTTT
TRBJ1-1	-	TRBD1	TRBV3-1/TRBV3-2	CASSGEGQTQAFF	TGTGCCAGCAGCGGCGAGGGACAGACCCAAGCTTTCTTT
TRBJ2-1	-	TRBD1	TRBV28	CASSLQTGTGYNEQFF	TGTGCCAGCAGTTTGCAGACCGGGACAGGGTACAATGAGCAGTTCTTC
TRBJ2-5	-	TRBD2	TRBV18	CASSPRERGGQETQYF	TGTGCCAGCTCACCACGAGAGCGGGGGGGCCAAGAGACCCAGTACTTC
TRBJ2-3	-	-	TRBV27	CATWRVSPDTQYF	TGTGCCACCTGGAGGGTATCCCCAGATACGCAGTATTTT